This T cell receptor (beta chain) was captured in a study of cytomegalovirus exposure and HLA in healthy donors. Findings of the study overall: Confirmation was obtained in vitro that three CMV-associated chains are specific for CMV antigens.

CDR1 SGHVS and CDR2 FQNEAQ come from the germline V gene. CDR3 length: 13 amino acids. Remarks on this clone: Its target is unknown. An end of the junction differs from the germline gene, which may be a read error.

Primers included in the PCR were 60 Vbeta and 13 Jbeta primers. Here immunoSEQ multiplex PCR was the method, and the copy in TCRdb shows in-frame clones only, minus some. The sample has 150,000 to 200,000 clones, 75% to 90% seen once. This clonotype was sampled from a woman aged 18-29 years in good health and CMV-seronegative. The genes are TRBV7-8 and TRBJ1-2, with D possibly matching TRBD1 (5 bases). The sequenced sample was PBMCs. In DNA, the CDR3 is TGTGCCAGCAGCTTAGACAGGAACTATGGCTACCCCTTC. This sequence encodes CASSLDRNYGYPF.